The source of this T cell receptor (beta chain) is a study of cytomegalovirus exposure and HLA in healthy donors. Vbeta (60) and Jbeta (13) primers were used in the PCR. TCRdb keeps only in-frame clones here, not all; method: immunoSEQ multiplex PCR. This table has under 200,000 clones, about three quarters appearing once. What was sequenced was PBMCs. The source of this sequence is a female donor in good health and CMV-seronegative.

The DNA of the CDR3 is TGTGCCAGTAGTATGAGGGGGCTTTCACCCCTCCACTTT. It is translated as CASSMRGLSPLHF. The chain is built from TRBV19 and TRBJ1-6; 7 bases are shared with TRBD1. The V and J ends lost 3 bases and 9 bases, in that order; junction bases with no gene match: 2. From germline, CDR1 is LNHDA and CDR2 SQIVND (reference sequence). The CDR3 totals 13 residues.